Listed below are T cell receptor beta chains from one sample, sequenced in a study of OX40 agonist ivuxolimab in advanced cancers. TCRdb keeps only in-frame clones here, not all; method: immunoSEQ multiplex PCR. The sample includes 35,000 or so clones, 70% to 80% of them seen just once. The sequencing used CD4+ or CD8+ T cells sorted from blood, collected in a trial of the OX40 agonist ivuxolimab. These receptors came from an adult with an advanced solid tumor such as melanoma, head and neck, liver or kidney cancer. CDR3s leave out the opening cysteine and the closing phenylalanine or tryptophan.

TRBV11-2	TRBJ2-1	ASSFVAHEQF
TRBV5-5	TRBJ1-2	ASSLVWWDRGNYGYT
TRBV15	TRBJ1-4	ATSSDAASVEKLF
TRBV27	TRBJ2-1	ASSRGSYNEQF
TRBV7-2	TRBJ2-2	ASSLYGESGELF
TRBV27	TRBJ2-7	ASSQRGNSYEQY
TRBV27	TRBJ2-3	ASSAYMGLRDTQY
TRBV9	TRBJ2-7	ASSVDSGAAYEQY
TRBV11-2	TRBJ2-1	ASSLGGAEQF
TRBV19	TRBJ1-1	ASSMGWGTEAF
TRBV28	TRBJ1-3	ASSPPAGNTIY
TRBV2	TRBJ2-7	AGGPQGNSYEQY
TRBV7-6	TRBJ2-1	ASSLSGGVYNEQF
TRBV28	TRBJ1-4	ASSLGVKLF
TRBV16	TRBJ1-5	ASSQSGVGNQPQH
TRBV4-3	TRBJ2-5	ASSRDRGQETQY
TRBV28	TRBJ2-2	ASSLRVGELF
TRBV7-9	TRBJ2-2	ASGPGLAGELF
TRBV7-8	TRBJ2-1	ASSLFYTPPGLAGELYNEQF
TRBV6-6	TRBJ2-7	ASSYVDRAEEQY
TRBV9	TRBJ2-7	ASSVSGGAFDEQY
TRBV27	TRBJ2-1	ASSFGRVGDEQF
TRBV9	TRBJ2-7	ASSVAPSTYEQY
TRBV23-1	TRBJ1-1	ASSQVGAGLDTEAF
TRBV27	TRBJ2-1	ASSFASANNEQF
TRBV5-1	TRBJ1-1	ASSLTPGLGTEAF
TRBV27	TRBJ1-4	ASSLPTGPLF
TRBV6-5	TRBJ2-5	ASSYSKRGGTQY
TRBV5-1	TRBJ2-5	ASSLWFEETQY
TRBV10-3	TRBJ2-7	AISEDRGWEQY
TRBV10-2	TRBJ2-1	ASRGGLVRHNEQF
TRBV5-1	TRBJ2-7	ASSLVPDVGSYEQY
TRBV18	TRBJ2-7	ASSSGTAYEQY